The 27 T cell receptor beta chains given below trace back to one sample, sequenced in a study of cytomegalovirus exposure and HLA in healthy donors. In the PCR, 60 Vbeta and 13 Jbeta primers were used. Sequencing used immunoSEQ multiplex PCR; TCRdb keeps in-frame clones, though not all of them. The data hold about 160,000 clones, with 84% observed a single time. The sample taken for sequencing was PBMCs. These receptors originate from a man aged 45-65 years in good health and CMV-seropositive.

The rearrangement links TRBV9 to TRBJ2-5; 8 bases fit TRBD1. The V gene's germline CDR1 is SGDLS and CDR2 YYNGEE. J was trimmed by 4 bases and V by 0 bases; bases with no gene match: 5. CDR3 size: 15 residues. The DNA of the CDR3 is TGTGCCAGCAGCGTAGGAGGACAGGGTCCAGAGACCCAGTACTTC. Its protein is CASSVGGQGPETQYF. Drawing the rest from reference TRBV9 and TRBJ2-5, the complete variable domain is DSGVTQTPKHLITATGQRVTLRCSPRSGDLSVYWYQQSLDQGLQFLIQYYNGEERAKGNILERFSAQQFPDLHSELNLSSLELGDSALYFCASSVGGQGPETQYFGPGTRLLVL.

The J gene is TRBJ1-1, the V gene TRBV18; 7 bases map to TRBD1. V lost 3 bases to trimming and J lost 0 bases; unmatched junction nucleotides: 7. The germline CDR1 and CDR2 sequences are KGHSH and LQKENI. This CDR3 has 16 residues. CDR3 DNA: TGTGCCAGCTCACCTCTGGGACAGCCAATGAACACTGAAGCTTTCTTT. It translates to CASSPLGQPMNTEAFF.

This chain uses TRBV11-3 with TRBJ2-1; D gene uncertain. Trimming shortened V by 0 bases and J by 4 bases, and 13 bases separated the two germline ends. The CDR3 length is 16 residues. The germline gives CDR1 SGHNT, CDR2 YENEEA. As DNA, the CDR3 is TGTGCCAGCAGCTTAGAGACGGGTTTAGAGTACAATGAGCAGTTCTTC. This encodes CASSLETGLEYNEQFF. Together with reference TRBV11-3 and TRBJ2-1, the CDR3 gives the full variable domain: EAGVVQSPRYKIIEKKQPVAFWCNPISGHNTLYWYLQNLGQGPELLIRYENEEAVDDSQLPKDRFSAERLKGVDSTLKIQPAELGDSAVYLCASSLETGLEYNEQFFGPGTRLTVL.

This chain's CDR3 is CASSLASGIGAEAFF. The CDR3 nucleotides are TGCGCCAGCAGCTTGGCCTCAGGGATAGGGGCTGAAGCTTTCTTT. This chain joins TRBV5-1 and TRBJ1-1; possible D gene TRBD1, 5 bases. This CDR3 is 15 amino acids long. Germline V CDR1 and CDR2: SGHRS, YFSETQ. V was clipped by 0 bases and J by 6 bases, with 15 bases between them.

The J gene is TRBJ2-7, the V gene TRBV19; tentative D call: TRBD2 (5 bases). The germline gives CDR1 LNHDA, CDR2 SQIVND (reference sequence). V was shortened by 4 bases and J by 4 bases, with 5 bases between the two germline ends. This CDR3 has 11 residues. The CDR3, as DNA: TGTGCCAGTAGTAGAGGGTACGAGCAGTACTTC. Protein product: CASSRGYEQYF.

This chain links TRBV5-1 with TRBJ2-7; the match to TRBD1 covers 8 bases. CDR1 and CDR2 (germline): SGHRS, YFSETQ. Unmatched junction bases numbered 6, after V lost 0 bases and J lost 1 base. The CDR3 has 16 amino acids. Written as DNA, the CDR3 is TGCGCCAGCAGCTTGGACGTTAGGACAGGGTCCTACGAGCAGTACTTC. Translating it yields CASSLDVRTGSYEQYF.

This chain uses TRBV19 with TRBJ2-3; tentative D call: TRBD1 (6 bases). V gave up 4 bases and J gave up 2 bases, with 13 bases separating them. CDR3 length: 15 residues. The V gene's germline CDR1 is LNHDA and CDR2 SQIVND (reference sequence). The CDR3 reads CASSNKDRNTDTQYF. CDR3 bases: TGTGCCAGTAGTAATAAAGACAGGAACACAGATACGCAGTATTTT.

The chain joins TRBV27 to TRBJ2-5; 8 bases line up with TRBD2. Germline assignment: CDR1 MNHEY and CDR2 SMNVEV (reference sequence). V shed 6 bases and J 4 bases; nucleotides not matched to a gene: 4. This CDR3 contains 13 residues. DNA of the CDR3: TGTGCCAGCAGAGGACTAGCCCGAGAGACCCAGTACTTC. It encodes CASRGLARETQYF.

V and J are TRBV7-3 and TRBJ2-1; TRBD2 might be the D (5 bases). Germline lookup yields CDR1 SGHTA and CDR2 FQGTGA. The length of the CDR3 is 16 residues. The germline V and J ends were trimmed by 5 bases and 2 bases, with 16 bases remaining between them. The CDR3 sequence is CASSPDGLAAYNEQFF. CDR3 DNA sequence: TGTGCCAGCAGCCCCGATGGGCTAGCCGCCTACAATGAGCAGTTCTTC.

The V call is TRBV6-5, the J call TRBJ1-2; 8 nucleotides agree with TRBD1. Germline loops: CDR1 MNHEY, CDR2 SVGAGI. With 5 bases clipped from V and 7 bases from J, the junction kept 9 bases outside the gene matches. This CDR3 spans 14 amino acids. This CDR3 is CASSGGQEVFGYTF. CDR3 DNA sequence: TGTGCCAGCAGTGGGGGACAGGAAGTTTTTGGCTACACCTTC.

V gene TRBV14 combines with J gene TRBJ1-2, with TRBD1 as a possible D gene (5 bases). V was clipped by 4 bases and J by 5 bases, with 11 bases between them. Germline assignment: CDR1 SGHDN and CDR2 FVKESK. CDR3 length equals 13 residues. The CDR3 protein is CASSRQGVYGYTF. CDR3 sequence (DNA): TGTGCCAGCAGCCGACAAGGGGTGTATGGCTACACCTTC.

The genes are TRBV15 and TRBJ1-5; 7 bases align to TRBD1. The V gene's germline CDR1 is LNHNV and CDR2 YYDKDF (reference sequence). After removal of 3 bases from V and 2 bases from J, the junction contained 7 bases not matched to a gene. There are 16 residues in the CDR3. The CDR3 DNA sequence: TGTGCCACCAGCAGTTGGGACAGACAGGGCAATCAGCCCCAGCATTTT. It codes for CATSSWDRQGNQPQHF. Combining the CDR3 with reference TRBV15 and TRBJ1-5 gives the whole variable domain DAMVIQNPRYQVTQFGKPVTLSCSQTLNHNVMYWYQQKSSQAPKLLFHYYDKDFNNEADTPDNFQSRRPNTSFCFLDIRSPGLGDTAMYLCATSSWDRQGNQPQHFGDGTRLSIL.

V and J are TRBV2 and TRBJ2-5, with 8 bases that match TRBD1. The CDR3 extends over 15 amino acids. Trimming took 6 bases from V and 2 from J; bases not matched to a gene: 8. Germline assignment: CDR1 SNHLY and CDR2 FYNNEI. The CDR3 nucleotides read TGTGCCAGCAGGGGGGTTAGACAGGGGCAAGAGACCCAGTACTTC. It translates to CASRGVRQGQETQYF.

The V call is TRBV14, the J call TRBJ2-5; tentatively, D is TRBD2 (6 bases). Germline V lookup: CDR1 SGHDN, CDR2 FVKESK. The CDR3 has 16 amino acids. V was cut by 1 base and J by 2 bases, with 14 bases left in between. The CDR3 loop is CASSQVRGASQETQYF. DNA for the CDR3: TGTGCCAGCAGCCAAGTTCGCGGGGCGTCTCAAGAGACCCAGTACTTC.

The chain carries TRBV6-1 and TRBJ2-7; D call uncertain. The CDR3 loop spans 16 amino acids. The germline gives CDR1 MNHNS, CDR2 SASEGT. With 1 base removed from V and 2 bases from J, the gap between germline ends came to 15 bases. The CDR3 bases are TGTGCCAGCAGTGAAGGGAACGGTGCAGACACCTACGAGCAGTACGTC. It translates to CASSEGNGADTYEQYV.

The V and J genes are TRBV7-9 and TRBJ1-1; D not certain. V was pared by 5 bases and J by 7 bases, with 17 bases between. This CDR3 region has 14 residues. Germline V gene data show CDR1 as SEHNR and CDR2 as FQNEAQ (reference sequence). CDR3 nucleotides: TGTGCCAGCAGCCCCCGAGGAGGACCGGATGAAGCTTTCTTT. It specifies CASSPRGGPDEAFF.

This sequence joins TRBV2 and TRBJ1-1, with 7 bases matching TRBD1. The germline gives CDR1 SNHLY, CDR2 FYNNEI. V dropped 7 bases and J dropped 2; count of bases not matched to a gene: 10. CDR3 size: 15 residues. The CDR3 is CASTPQGSINTEAFF. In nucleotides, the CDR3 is TGTGCCAGCACACCACAGGGGTCAATAAACACTGAAGCTTTCTTT.

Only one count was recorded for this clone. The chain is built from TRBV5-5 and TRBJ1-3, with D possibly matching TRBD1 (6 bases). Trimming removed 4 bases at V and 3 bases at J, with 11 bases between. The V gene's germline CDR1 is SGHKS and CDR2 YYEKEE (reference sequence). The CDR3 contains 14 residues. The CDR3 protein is CASSIQGDGNTIYF. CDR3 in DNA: TGTGCCAGCAGCATACAGGGTGATGGAAACACCATATATTTT.

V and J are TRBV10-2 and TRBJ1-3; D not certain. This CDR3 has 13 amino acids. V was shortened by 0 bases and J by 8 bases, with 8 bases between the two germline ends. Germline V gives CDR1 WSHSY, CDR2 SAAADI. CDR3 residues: CASSESELDTIYF. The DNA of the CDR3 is TGCGCCAGCAGTGAGTCGGAACTAGACACCATATATTTT.

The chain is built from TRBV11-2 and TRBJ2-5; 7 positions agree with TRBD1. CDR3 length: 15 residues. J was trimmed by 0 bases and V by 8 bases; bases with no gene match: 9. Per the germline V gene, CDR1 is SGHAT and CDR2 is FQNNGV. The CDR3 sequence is CASHFGTAYQETQYF. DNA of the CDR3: TGTGCCAGCCACTTCGGGACAGCGTACCAAGAGACCCAGTACTTC.

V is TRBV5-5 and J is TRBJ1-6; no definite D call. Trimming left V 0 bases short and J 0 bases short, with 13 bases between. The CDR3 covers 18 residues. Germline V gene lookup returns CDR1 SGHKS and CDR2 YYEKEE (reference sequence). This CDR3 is CASSLGAAFHSYNSPLHF. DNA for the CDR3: TGTGCCAGCAGCTTGGGGGCAGCCTTTCACTCCTATAATTCACCCCTCCACTTT.

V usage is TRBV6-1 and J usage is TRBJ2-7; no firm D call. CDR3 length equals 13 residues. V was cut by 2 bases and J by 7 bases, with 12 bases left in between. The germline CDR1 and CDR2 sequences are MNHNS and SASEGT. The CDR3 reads CASSESYRREQYF. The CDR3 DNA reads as TGTGCCAGCAGTGAAAGCTACAGAAGGGAGCAGTACTTC.

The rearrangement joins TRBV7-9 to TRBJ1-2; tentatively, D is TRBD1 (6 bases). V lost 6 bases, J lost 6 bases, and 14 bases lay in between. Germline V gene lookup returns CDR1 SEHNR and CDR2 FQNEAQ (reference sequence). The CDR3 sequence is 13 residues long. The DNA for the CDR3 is TGTGCCAGCAGTTTCCGGGACACCGATGGCTACACCTTC. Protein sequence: CASSFRDTDGYTF.

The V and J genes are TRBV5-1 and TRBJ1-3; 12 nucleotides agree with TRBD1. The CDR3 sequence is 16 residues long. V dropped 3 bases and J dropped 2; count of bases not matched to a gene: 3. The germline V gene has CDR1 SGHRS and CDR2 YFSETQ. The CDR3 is CASSSGTGGTGNTIYF. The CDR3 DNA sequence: TGCGCCAGCAGCTCCGGGACAGGGGGCACTGGAAACACCATATATTTT.

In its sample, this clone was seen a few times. The CDR3 protein is CASSSQNTEAFF. CDR3 sequence (DNA): TGTGCCAGCAGTTCCCAGAACACTGAAGCTTTCTTT. The genes are TRBV6-6 and TRBJ1-1, with D unclear. The CDR3 loop spans 12 amino acids. Per germline, CDR1 MNHNY and CDR2 SVGAGI (reference sequence). The V end was cut by 4 bases, the J end by 1 base, with 4 bases between.

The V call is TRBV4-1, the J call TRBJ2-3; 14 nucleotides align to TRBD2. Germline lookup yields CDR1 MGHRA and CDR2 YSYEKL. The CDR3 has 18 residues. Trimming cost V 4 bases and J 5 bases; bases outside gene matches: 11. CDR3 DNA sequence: TGCGCCAGCAGCCTAAGTGGGACTAGCGGGAGAAGTGGAGATACGCAGTATTTT. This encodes CASSLSGTSGRSGDTQYF.

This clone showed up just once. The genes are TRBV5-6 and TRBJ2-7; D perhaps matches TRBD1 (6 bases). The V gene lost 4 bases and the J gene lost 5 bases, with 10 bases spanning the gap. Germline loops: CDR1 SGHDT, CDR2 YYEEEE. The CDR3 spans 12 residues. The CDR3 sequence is CASSRTVHEQYF. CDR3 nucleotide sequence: TGTGCCAGCAGCCGGACAGTCCACGAGCAGTACTTC.